Listed below are T cell receptor beta chains from one sample, sequenced in a study of T cell clonotyping in hematopoietic cell transplantation. Sequenced by immunoSEQ multiplex PCR; TCRdb stores in-frame clones only, minus some. Of under 9,000 clones in the sample, over 65% were seen once. The source was peripheral blood mononuclear cells, collected 100 days after allogeneic stem cell transplant. The receptors were sampled from a male patient over 55 who had an allogeneic stem cell transplant from an unrelated donor, so the T cells may come from the graft donor. Some clones in this sample may be carry-over from other donors' samples. The CDR3 runs from the conserved cysteine through the conserved F or W. D genes are given only for firm matches. Expanded clones are given a class, and other clones once, few, many or no size at all.

clone_size	j_call	v_call	d_call	cdr3_nt	cdr3_aa
NA	TRBJ1-2	TRBV6-5	TRBD1	TGTGCCAGCAGTTACTTCCTGACAGGGAACGGCTACACCTTC	CASSYFLTGNGYTF
NA	TRBJ1-2	TRBV19	TRBD1	TGTGCCAGTAGTACTTCGGGACAGGCCTATGGCTACACCTTC	CASSTSGQAYGYTF
NA	TRBJ1-1	TRBV19	NA	TGTGCCAGTAGTATCCAGGGTGGGATGAACACTGAAGCTTTCTTT	CASSIQGGMNTEAFF
NA	TRBJ1-2	TRBV11-2	NA	TGTGCCAGCAGCTTAGGGTCCTCGACAGACCACTACACCTTC	CASSLGSSTDHYTF
NA	TRBJ1-4	TRBV2	TRBD1	TGTGCCAGCAGGGGGACAGGGAATAATGAAAAACTGTTTTTT	CASRGTGNNEKLFF
many	TRBJ2-7	TRBV19	NA	TGTGCCAGTAGTCCCGGGCTAAATTACGAGCAGTACTTC	CASSPGLNYEQYF
NA	TRBJ2-7	TRBV10-3	NA	TGTGCCATCAGTGAGACCTACTACGAGCAGTACTTC	CAISETYYEQYF
NA	TRBJ1-2	TRBV6-5	NA	TGTGCCAGCAGTTTTAACATGGGGGTTGGTGGCTACACCTTC	CASSFNMGVGGYTF
NA	TRBJ1-2	TRBV7-2	NA	TGTGCCAGCAGCTTAGTGGGTTCCCAGGGTAACGCCTATGGCTACACCTTC	CASSLVGSQGNAYGYTF
NA	TRBJ2-1	TRBV6-5	TRBD1	TGTGCCAGCAGTACAGGGGGGACAACCTACAATGAGCAGTTCTTC	CASSTGGTTYNEQFF
NA	TRBJ2-7	TRBV10-3	NA	TGTGCCATCAGTGAAAATCGTGGGCCACTCTCCTACGAGCAGTACTTC	CAISENRGPLSYEQYF
NA	TRBJ2-3	TRBV11-2	TRBD1	TGTGCCAGCAGCTTAGACCCCGGGACAGGGCACAGAGATACGCAGTATTTT	CASSLDPGTGHRDTQYF
medium-sized	TRBJ2-7	TRBV6-6	TRBD1	TGTGCCAGCAGTTACGGGCCAGGGACAGTTGAGCAGTACTTC	CASSYGPGTVEQYF
NA	TRBJ1-1	TRBV7-9	NA	TGTGCCAGCAGCGCGGACATTAACACTGAAGCTTTCTTT	CASSADINTEAFF
NA	TRBJ2-1	TRBV19	NA	TGTGCCAGTAGTATAATGGGATTCGAGCAGTTCTTC	CASSIMGFEQFF
NA	TRBJ2-7	TRBV18	NA	TGTGCCAGCTCACCAAAAGAAACTAGCAGGTACGAGCAGTACTTC	CASSPKETSRYEQYF
NA	TRBJ2-7	TRBV30	NA	TGTGCCTGGAGTGACGTGAACGAGCAGTACTTC	CAWSDVNEQYF
NA	TRBJ2-4	TRBV9	TRBD2	TGTGCCAGCAGTACGGTGGGACCGGGACTAGCGTTGTTACTAGCCAAAAACATTCAGTACTTC	CASSTVGPGLALLLAKNIQYF
NA	TRBJ1-1	TRBV5-1	NA	TGCGCCAGCAGCTTCTCACAGTACACTGAAGCTTTCTTT	CASSFSQYTEAFF
medium-sized	TRBJ2-7	TRBV28	TRBD1	TGTGCCAGCAAGGGACAGGGTAATTACGAGCAGTACTTC	CASKGQGNYEQYF
NA	TRBJ2-5	TRBV4-1	TRBD2	TGCGCCAGCAGCCTGGGACTAGCAGACCAAGAGACCCAGTACTTC	CASSLGLADQETQYF
NA	TRBJ2-7	TRBV21-1	NA	TGTGCCAGCAGCAAAGAACAAAGCCCGGCGAGAGAGACCTACGAGCAGTACTTC	CASSKEQSPARETYEQYF
medium-sized	TRBJ2-7	TRBV15	NA	TGTGCCACCGAAGACAGGTTCTCCTACGAGCAGTACTTC	CATEDRFSYEQYF
large	TRBJ1-2	TRBV21-1	NA	TGTGCCAGCAGCCAAGAGAGGGTTCCTAACTATGGCTACACCTTC	CASSQERVPNYGYTF
NA	TRBJ1-2	TRBV6-6	TRBD1	TGTGCCACCCGTGAGTACAGGGGGCCGAACTATGGCTACACCTTC	CATREYRGPNYGYTF
NA	TRBJ1-1	TRBV28	NA	TGTGCCAGCAGGTTTGCCGAGAGGATAATGAACACTGAAGCTTTCTTT	CASRFAERIMNTEAFF
NA	TRBJ2-7	TRBV5-1	NA	TGCGCCAGCAGCCCGAATGGGTTAAAAGAGCAGTACTTC	CASSPNGLKEQYF
once	TRBJ1-2	TRBV7-9	NA	TGTGCCAGCAGCTTAGACAGAGTCTATGGCTACACCTTC	CASSLDRVYGYTF
NA	TRBJ2-6	TRBV27	NA	TGTGCCAGCAGTCCCGGTAGAGGGGCCAACGTCCTGACTTTC	CASSPGRGANVLTF
NA	TRBJ1-2	TRBV19	NA	TGTGCCAGTAGTTCCCCAGGACAGTTTAATTATGGCTACACCTTC	CASSSPGQFNYGYTF
NA	TRBJ2-7	TRBV7-8	NA	TGTGCCAGCAGCTTAGAAGACAGCATCTCATCCTACGAGCAGTACTTC	CASSLEDSISSYEQYF
NA	TRBJ2-7	TRBV14	NA	TGTGCCAGCAGCCATTCCGACGAGCAGTACTTC	CASSHSDEQYF
NA	TRBJ2-1	TRBV5-1	NA	TGCGCCAGCAGCTTGGCGGGGGATGAGCAGTTCTTC	CASSLAGDEQFF
few	TRBJ2-2	TRBV7-9	NA	TGTGCCAGCAGCTTAGGGTCGGGGCGAACCGGGGAGCTGTTTTTT	CASSLGSGRTGELFF
NA	TRBJ1-6	TRBV6-5	NA	TGTGCCAGCAGCCTAAGTAGCCAGGGGAATTCACCCCTCCACTTT	CASSLSSQGNSPLHF
NA	TRBJ2-3	TRBV2	NA	TGTGCCACCTCTGCCGCGGGGAAGGTCCCGAGCACAGATACGCAGTATTTT	CATSAAGKVPSTDTQYF
NA	TRBJ2-7	TRBV5-1	NA	TGCGCCAGCAGGCCCGGGACTTCCGGGGGGCAGTACTTC	CASRPGTSGGQYF
NA	TRBJ1-1	TRBV20-1	NA	TGCAGTGCCACCCCCACAGTTGAAGCTTTCTTT	CSATPTVEAFF
NA	TRBJ2-7	TRBV4-2	TRBD1	TGTGCCAGCAGCCAAATACGGACAGGCACGAGCTCCTACGAGCAGTACTTC	CASSQIRTGTSSYEQYF
NA	TRBJ2-2	TRBV15	TRBD1	TGTGCCACCAGCAGACGAGGACAGGTCAGGAACACCGGGGAGCTGTTTTTT	CATSRRGQVRNTGELFF
NA	TRBJ2-3	TRBV30	NA	TGTGCCTGGAGTGTATTATCTGGGTATTACACAGATACGCAGTATTTT	CAWSVLSGYYTDTQYF
NA	TRBJ1-5	TRBV2	NA	TGTGCCAGCAGTGATTTGGACAGAAATCAGCCCCAGCATTTT	CASSDLDRNQPQHF
NA	TRBJ2-3	TRBV5-1	TRBD1	TGCGCCAGCTCGACAGGGGTAGCAGATACGCAGTATTTT	CASSTGVADTQYF
NA	TRBJ2-7	TRBV7-8	NA	TGTGCCAGCGCCTTGGACAGTTCCTACGAGCAGTACTTC	CASALDSSYEQYF
NA	TRBJ2-3	TRBV11-3	TRBD2	TGTGCCAGCAGCTCCGGACTAGCGGGAAGAACAGATACGCAGTATTTT	CASSSGLAGRTDTQYF
NA	TRBJ1-2	TRBV7-9	NA	TGTGCCAGCAGCTCGGACCTGCACACCTTC	CASSSDLHTF
NA	TRBJ2-2	TRBV4-2	TRBD2	TGTGCCAGCAGCCAAGTTCGGGGGGGGGTCACCGGGGAGCTGTTTTTT	CASSQVRGGVTGELFF
NA	TRBJ1-1	TRBV6-6	TRBD1	TGTGCCAGCAGTCGACAGGGGGCCCCTGAAGCTTTCTTT	CASSRQGAPEAFF
NA	TRBJ2-5	TRBV11-3	NA	TGTGCCAGCAGCTTAGGCAGCCAAGAGACCCAGTACTTC	CASSLGSQETQYF
NA	TRBJ2-7	TRBV18	NA	TGTGCCAGCTCACCAACGGACAGTTACGAGCAGTACTTC	CASSPTDSYEQYF
NA	TRBJ2-3	TRBV7-2	TRBD1	TGTGCCAGCAGGGGGGTGCCGGGACAGGACACAGATACGCAGTATTTT	CASRGVPGQDTDTQYF
few	TRBJ1-2	TRBV19	NA	TGTGCCAGTAGTACGACTCGGGACCGTAACTATGGCTACACCTTC	CASSTTRDRNYGYTF
NA	TRBJ2-7	TRBV25-1	TRBD2	TGTGCCAGCAGTTGGCGAGCGGGAGATGAAGAGCAGTACTTC	CASSWRAGDEEQYF